This TCR beta chain was profiled in a study of blood T cell repertoires in COVID-19. Study information: The samples span acute and convalescent COVID-19 from the United States, Italy and Spain. Sources were T cells, B-cell-depleted T cells, or PBMCs; the material itself was cDNA or gDNA.

The CDR3 is made up of 15 amino acids. Original data processing: Estimation of nucleated cell counts was performed using reference gene primer amplification. Profiled with immunoSEQ multiplex PCR; TCRdb holds only in-frame clones, not every one. That table is the source of V, J and clone size, and D and trimming were worked out from the DNA. The table includes about 120,000 clones, around three quarters detected once. The chain uses TRBV21-1 and TRBJ1-1; the table names TRBD1, a call not compared with the DNA. TRBV21-1 is a pseudogene. Material for sequencing was peripheral blood. This TCR was recovered from a man aged 65 to 79 with acute or convalescent COVID-19. Here the CDR3 reads CASSAGQGPNTEAFF. The CDR3 DNA is TGTGCCAGCAGCGCCGGACAGGGACCGAACACTGAAGCTTTCTTT.